A single sample is the source of the 2 T cell receptor beta chains below, sequenced in a study of blood T cell repertoires in COVID-19. Profiled with immunoSEQ multiplex PCR; TCRdb holds only in-frame clones, not every one. The sample has more than 65,000 clones, around three quarters seen once; the top ten hold around 28%. The sample taken for sequencing was peripheral blood. The receptors here all came from an elderly woman with active or convalescent COVID-19.

The chain links TRBV9 to TRBJ2-1; 9 nucleotides line up with TRBD2. Germline CDR1 and CDR2: SGDLS and YYNGEE. The CDR3 runs to 16 residues. V gave up 3 bases and J gave up 8 bases; unmatched junction bases: 12. Here the CDR3 reads CASSGGGADPSDEQFF. The CDR3 nucleotides read TGTGCCAGCAGCGGCGGGGGGGCGGATCCCAGCGATGAGCAGTTCTTC.

This clone has ten or more counts. This chain joins TRBV6-6 and TRBJ2-2; 8 bases are a match to TRBD2. This CDR3 has 17 residues. V lost 5 bases, J lost 9 bases, and 17 bases stayed unmatched. CDR1 MNHNY and CDR2 SVGAGI come from the germline V gene (reference sequence). The CDR3 here is CASSPWGAGASSRELFF. The CDR3 nucleotides read TGTGCCAGCAGTCCCTGGGGAGCGGGGGCGTCTAGCAGGGAGCTGTTTTTT.